The T cell receptor beta chain under discussion was sequenced for a study of identical twins. A universal primer site was incorporated via template switching, and the cDNA contained unique molecular identifiers. TCRdb passed the 5' RACE reads through MiXCR, listing each CDR3 protein once. The table lists about 530,000 distinct CDR3 sequences, roughly 15% of them singletons, with roughly 0.43% in the top ten. This CDR3 contains 15 residues. Germline CDR1 MGHDK, CDR2 SYGVNS. With 1 base removed from V and 3 bases from J, the gap between germline ends came to 9 bases. This sample also belongs to another study, concerning yellow fever vaccine responses in identical twins.

Sequencing used CD4+ T cells sorted from blood. The V call is TRBV25-1, the J call TRBJ2-2, with no clear D. The sequence was collected from a young woman in good health. The chain's CDR3 is CASSELVPYTGELFF. The CDR3 DNA follows: TGTGCCAGCAGTGAATTAGTGCCTTACACCGGGGAGCTGTTTTTT.